This is a list of T cell receptor beta chains from one sample in a study of radiation and T cells in renal cell carcinoma. Using immunoSEQ multiplex PCR, the repertoire was profiled, and TCRdb retains in-frame clones only, with some absent. The data show 70,000 to 95,000 clones, with about 79% seen just once and almost 6.5% held by the top ten. The sequences come from blood, collected from a patient whose treatment included radiotherapy and nephrectomy. These receptors originate from a man in his fifties or sixties with renal cell carcinoma. CDR3s include the opening cysteine and the closing phenylalanine or tryptophan. A D gene is named only where the DNA matches it firmly. Some rows mark clone size as missing; the rest say once, few, many or name a class of expanded clone.

TRBJ2-3,16,TRBV19,TRBD1,NA,CASSILGTGRTDTQYF
TRBJ2-7,12,TRBV11-2,TRBD1,NA,CASSLDRDEQYF
TRBJ2-2,16,TRBV11-2,TRBD2,NA,CASSQTSGSYTGELFF
TRBJ1-4,14,TRBV7-9,NA,NA,CASSLTGVNEKLFF
TRBJ1-3,14,TRBV6-1,NA,NA,CAGSPGSSGNTIYF
TRBJ2-3,14,TRBV10-1,TRBD2,NA,CASSDEREKVTQYF
TRBJ2-5,13,TRBV6-1,NA,NA,CASNGQGGETQYF
TRBJ2-5,14,TRBV11-2,NA,NA,CASSLGHGRGTQYF
TRBJ2-1,15,TRBV7-8,NA,NA,CASSLVGGYHNEQFF
TRBJ2-1,16,TRBV6-6,NA,NA,CASSPLGGRPDNEQFF
TRBJ2-7,13,TRBV11-1,NA,NA,CASSFTGSYEQYF
TRBJ1-1,13,TRBV10-2,NA,NA,CASSEPDALRTFF
TRBJ1-1,13,TRBV11-3,TRBD1,NA,CASSRDRDAEAFF
TRBJ1-2,11,TRBV6-5,NA,NA,CASRDDYGYTF
TRBJ2-7,13,TRBV7-6,NA,NA,CASSLVRGYEQYF
TRBJ2-1,18,TRBV5-1,TRBD1,NA,CASTLELGRTGVGNEQFF
TRBJ1-5,13,TRBV27,NA,NA,CASSWYSNQPQHF
TRBJ2-7,15,TRBV6-5,NA,once,CASSPGTVTAYEQYF
TRBJ1-5,15,TRBV6-1,TRBD1,NA,CASSALSGGGQPQHF
TRBJ2-6,17,TRBV27,NA,NA,CASSKAHSTSGANVLTF
TRBJ2-7,12,TRBV19,NA,NA,CASSIVGGEQYF
TRBJ2-3,15,TRBV25-1,NA,NA,CASSVSRGATDTQYF
TRBJ2-1,17,TRBV7-2,NA,NA,CASSPSSYITSYNEQFF
TRBJ2-7,18,TRBV5-1,NA,NA,CASSLGPIGQGTSYEQYF
TRBJ1-2,16,TRBV7-2,NA,NA,CASSSGSIGGGIGYTF
TRBJ1-5,13,TRBV5-1,NA,few,CASSLGQRQPQHF
TRBJ1-1,16,TRBV5-6,TRBD1,NA,CASSAIFQGADTEAFF
TRBJ2-1,15,TRBV6-6,TRBD2,NA,CASTLGLAGGNEQFF